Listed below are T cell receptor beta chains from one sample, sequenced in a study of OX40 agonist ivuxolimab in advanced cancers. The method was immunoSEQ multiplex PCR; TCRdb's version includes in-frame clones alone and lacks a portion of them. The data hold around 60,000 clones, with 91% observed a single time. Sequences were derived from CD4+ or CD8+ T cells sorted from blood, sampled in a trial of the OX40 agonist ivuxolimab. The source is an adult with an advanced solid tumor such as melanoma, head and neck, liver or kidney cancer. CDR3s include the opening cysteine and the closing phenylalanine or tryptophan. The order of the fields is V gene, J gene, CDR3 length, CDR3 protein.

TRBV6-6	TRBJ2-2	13	CASSYSPTGELFF
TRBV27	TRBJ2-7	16	CASSSGLASVADEQYF
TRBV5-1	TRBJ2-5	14	CASSLEAVRETQYF
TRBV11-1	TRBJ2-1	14	CASSQRWGRSEQFF
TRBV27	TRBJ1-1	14	CASSLSTVNTEAFF
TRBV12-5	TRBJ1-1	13	CASGLGHPTEAFF
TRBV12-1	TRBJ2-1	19	CASSPGLALPKNSYNEQFF
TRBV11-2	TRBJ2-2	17	CASSLGFIGTTFGELFF
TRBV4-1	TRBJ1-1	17	CASSRHTQGLMNTEAFF
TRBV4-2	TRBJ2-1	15	CASRHPGTGDNEQFF